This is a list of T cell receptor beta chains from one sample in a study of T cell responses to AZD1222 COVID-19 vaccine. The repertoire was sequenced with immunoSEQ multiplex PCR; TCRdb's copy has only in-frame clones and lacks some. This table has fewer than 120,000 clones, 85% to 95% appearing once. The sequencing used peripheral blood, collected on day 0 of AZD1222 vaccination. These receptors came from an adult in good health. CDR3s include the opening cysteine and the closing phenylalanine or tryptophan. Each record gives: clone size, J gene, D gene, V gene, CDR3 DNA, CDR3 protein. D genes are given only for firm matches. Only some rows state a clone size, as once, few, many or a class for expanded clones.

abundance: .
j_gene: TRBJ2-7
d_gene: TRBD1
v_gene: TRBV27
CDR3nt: TGTGCCAGCAGGGGGACAGGGGGCTACGAGCAGTACTTC
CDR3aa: CASRGTGGYEQYF

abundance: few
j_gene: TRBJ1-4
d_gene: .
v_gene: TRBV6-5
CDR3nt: TGTGCCAGCAGTTTAATCGGACCTAATGAAAAACTGTTTTTT
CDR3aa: CASSLIGPNEKLFF

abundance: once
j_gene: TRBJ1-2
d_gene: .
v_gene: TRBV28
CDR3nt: TGTGCCAGCAGTCAAAATCGGGGAATGGACTATGGCTACACCTTC
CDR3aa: CASSQNRGMDYGYTF

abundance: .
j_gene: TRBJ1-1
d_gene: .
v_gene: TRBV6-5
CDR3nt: TGTGCCAGCAGTTACCCAGGCTCCACTGAAGCTTTCTTT
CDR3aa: CASSYPGSTEAFF

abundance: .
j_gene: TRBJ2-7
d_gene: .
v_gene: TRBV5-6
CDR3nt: TGTGCCAGCAGCTTGGGTCTCCGGGGCCAGCAGTACTTC
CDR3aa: CASSLGLRGQQYF

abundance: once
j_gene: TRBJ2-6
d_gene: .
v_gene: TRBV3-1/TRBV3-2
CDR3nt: TGTGCCAGCAGCCAAGAACAAGGCTCTGGGGCCAACGTCCTGACTTTC
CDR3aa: CASSQEQGSGANVLTF

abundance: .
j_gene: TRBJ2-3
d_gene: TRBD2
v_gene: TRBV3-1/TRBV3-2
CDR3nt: TGTGCCAGCAGCCCTAGCGGGGGCGGCACAGATACGCAGTATTTT
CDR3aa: CASSPSGGGTDTQYF

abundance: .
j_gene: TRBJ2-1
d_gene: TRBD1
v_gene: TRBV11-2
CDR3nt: TGTGCCAGCAGCTTCACCGGACAGGCGAACAATGAGCAGTTCTTC
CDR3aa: CASSFTGQANNEQFF

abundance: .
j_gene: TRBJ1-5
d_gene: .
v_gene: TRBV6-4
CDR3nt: TGTGCCAGCAGTGACTCGACGGGGGTCCTATACCAGCCCCAGCATTTT
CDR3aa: CASSDSTGVLYQPQHF

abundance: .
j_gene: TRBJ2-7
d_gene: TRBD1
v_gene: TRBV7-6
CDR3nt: TGTGCCAGCAGCAAACACCGGGACAGGATCCACGAGCAGTACTTC
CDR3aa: CASSKHRDRIHEQYF

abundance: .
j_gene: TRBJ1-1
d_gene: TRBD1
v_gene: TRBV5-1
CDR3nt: TGCGCCAGCAGCTTGGGTCGGACAGGGTATGAAGGAACTGAAGCTTTCTTT
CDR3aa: CASSLGRTGYEGTEAFF

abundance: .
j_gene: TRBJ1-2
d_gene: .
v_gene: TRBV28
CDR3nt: TGTGCCAGCAGCCTCAGGGTTGGTGCGTTAGCTAACTATGGCTACACCTTC
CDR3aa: CASSLRVGALANYGYTF

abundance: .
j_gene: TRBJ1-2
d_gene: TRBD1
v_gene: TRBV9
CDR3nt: TGTGCCAGCAGCGGCAAACAGGGGAACTATGGCTACACCTTC
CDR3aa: CASSGKQGNYGYTF

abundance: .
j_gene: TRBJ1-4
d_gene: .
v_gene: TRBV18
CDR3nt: TGTGCCAGCTCACCAGTGCGCGCAACTAATGAAAAACTGTTTTTT
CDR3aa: CASSPVRATNEKLFF

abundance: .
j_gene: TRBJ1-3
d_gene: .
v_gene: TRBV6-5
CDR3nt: TGTGCCTTGGACCGGGGGCCTGGAAACACCATATATTTT
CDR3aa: CALDRGPGNTIYF

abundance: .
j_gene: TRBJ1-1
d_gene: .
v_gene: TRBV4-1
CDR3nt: TGCGCCAGCAGCCAAGTTCCGATGAACACTGAAGCTTTCTTT
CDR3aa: CASSQVPMNTEAFF

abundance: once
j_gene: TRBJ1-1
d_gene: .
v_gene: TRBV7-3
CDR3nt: TGTGCCAGCAGCCCGGGGTGGAAGGAAGCTTTCTTT
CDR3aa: CASSPGWKEAFF

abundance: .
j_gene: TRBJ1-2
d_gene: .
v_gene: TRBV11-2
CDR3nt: TGTGCCAGCAGCTTAGGAGGAATCTATGGCTACACCTTC
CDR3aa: CASSLGGIYGYTF

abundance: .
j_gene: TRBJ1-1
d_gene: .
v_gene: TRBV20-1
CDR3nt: TGCAGTTCCTTAAGGTACACTGAAGCTTTCTTT
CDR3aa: CSSLRYTEAFF

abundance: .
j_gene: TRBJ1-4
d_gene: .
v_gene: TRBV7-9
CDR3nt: TGTGCCAGCAGCTTAACGACAGGCCAAAATGAAAAACTGTTTTTT
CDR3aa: CASSLTTGQNEKLFF

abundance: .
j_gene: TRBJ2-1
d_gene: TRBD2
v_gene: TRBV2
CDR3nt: TGTGCCAGCAGTGACGTGACTAGCGGGGTCGCCTACAATGAGCAGTTCTTC
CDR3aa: CASSDVTSGVAYNEQFF

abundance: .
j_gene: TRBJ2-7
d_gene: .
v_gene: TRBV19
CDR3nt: TGTGCCAGTAGTAGCCCCCGGACGGGAAAGACCTACGAGCAGTACTTC
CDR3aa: CASSSPRTGKTYEQYF

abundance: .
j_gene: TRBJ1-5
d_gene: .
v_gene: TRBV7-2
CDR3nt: TGTGCCAGCAGCTTAGGGGGCTCCCTGCGGAGCCAGCCCCAGCATTTT
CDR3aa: CASSLGGSLRSQPQHF

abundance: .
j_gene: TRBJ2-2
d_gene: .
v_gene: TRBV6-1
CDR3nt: TGTGCCAGCAGTGAATGGGGTCCCGGGGAGCTGTTTTTT
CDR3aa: CASSEWGPGELFF

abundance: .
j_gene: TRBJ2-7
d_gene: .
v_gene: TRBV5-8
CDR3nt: TGTGCCAGCAGCTTGTACAGGACCGAGCAGTACTTC
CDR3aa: CASSLYRTEQYF

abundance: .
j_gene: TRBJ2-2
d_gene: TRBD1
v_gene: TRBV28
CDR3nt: TGTGCCAGCAGTTCTCCGCCGGGACAGGGGTACACCGGGGAGCTGTTTTTT
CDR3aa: CASSSPPGQGYTGELFF

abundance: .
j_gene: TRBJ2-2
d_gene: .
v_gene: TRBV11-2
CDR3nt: TGTGCCAGCAGCTTAGGAAATGGTCAGGGGATAGCCGGGGAGCTGTTTTTT
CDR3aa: CASSLGNGQGIAGELFF

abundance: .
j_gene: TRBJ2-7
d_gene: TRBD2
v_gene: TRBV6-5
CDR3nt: TGTGCCAGCAGTTGGGGGGGGTACCCAACCTACGAGCAGTACTTC
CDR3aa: CASSWGGYPTYEQYF

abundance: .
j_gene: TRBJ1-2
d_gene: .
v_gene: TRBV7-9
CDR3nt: TGTGCCAGCAGCACGTGGGGGTCGGAGGGCTACACCTTC
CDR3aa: CASSTWGSEGYTF

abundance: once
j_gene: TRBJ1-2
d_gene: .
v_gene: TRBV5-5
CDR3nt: TGTGCCAGCAGCTTGGATGGGGGTCGCTACACCTTC
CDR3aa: CASSLDGGRYTF

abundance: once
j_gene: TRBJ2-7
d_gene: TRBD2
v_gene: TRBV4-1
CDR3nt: TGCGCCAGCAGCCAAGTGGCTAGCGGGGGGTCCGAGCAGTACTTC
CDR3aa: CASSQVASGGSEQYF

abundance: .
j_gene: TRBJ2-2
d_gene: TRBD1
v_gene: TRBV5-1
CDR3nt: TGCGCCAGCAGCTTGGGGACAGGGGGTTTATCCTCCGGGGAGCTGTTTTTT
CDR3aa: CASSLGTGGLSSGELFF

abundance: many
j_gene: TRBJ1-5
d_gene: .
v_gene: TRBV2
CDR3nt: TGTGCCAGCAATCCCATCGGGAGCAATCAGCCCCAGCATTTT
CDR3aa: CASNPIGSNQPQHF

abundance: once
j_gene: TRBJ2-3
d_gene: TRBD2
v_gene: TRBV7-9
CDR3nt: TGTGCCAGCAGCTTAATAGCGGGGGGTATCACAGATACGCAGTATTTT
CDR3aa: CASSLIAGGITDTQYF

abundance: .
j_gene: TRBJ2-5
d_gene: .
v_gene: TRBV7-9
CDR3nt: TGTGCCAGCAGCCGAGGGACGGACTTTCAAGAGACCCAGTACTTC
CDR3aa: CASSRGTDFQETQYF

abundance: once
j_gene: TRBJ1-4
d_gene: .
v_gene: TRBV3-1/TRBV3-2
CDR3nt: TGTGCCAGCACCCTGTGGTTGATCCCTAATGAAAAACTGTTTTTT
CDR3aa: CASTLWLIPNEKLFF

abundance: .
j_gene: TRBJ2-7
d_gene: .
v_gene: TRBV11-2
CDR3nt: TGTGCCAGCAGCTTACCCGGGTCGAGCTCCTACGAGCAGTACTTC
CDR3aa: CASSLPGSSSYEQYF

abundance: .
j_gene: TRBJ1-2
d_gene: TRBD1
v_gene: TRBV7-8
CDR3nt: TGTGCCAGCAGCTTAGCGCCGGGACAGGGGGCCGTAACGACCTATGGCTACACCTTC
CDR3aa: CASSLAPGQGAVTTYGYTF

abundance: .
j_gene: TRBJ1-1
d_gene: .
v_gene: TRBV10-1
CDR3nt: TGCGCCAGCAGCCCCCGAGGGGGTAACACTGAAGCTTTCTTT
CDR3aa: CASSPRGGNTEAFF

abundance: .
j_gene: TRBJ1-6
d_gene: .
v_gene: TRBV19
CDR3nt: TGTGCCAGTATGGACAACTCCTATAATTCACCCCTCCACTTT
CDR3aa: CASMDNSYNSPLHF

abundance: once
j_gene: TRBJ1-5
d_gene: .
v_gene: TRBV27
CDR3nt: TGTGCCAGCAGTTTGAACAGGCGCCCTGGAAGCAATCAGCCCCAGCATTTT
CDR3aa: CASSLNRRPGSNQPQHF

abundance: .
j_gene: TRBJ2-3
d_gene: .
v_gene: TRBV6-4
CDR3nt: TGTGCCAGCAGTGAGGGTCCATCCACAGATACGCAGTATTTT
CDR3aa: CASSEGPSTDTQYF

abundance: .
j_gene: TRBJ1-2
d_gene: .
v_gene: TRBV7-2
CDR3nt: TGTGCCAGCAGCTTAGCCGGCAAAGGCTACACCTTC
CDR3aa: CASSLAGKGYTF

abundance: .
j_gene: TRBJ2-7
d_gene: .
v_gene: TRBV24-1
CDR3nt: TGTGCCACCAGTGATTTCATGACCCCCTACGAGCAGTACTTC
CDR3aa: CATSDFMTPYEQYF

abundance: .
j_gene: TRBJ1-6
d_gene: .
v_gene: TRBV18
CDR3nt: TGTGCCAGCTCACCAGGGGGCCTAAACAATTCACCCCTCCACTTT
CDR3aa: CASSPGGLNNSPLHF